One sample yielded the 20 T cell receptor beta chains listed below, sequenced in a study of PD-1 blockade in classical Hodgkin lymphoma. The data were produced by immunoSEQ multiplex PCR, yet TCRdb's version contains in-frame clones alone and is incomplete. The sample gives roughly 70,000 clones, over 90% of which show up once; about 2.8% is in the top ten. Indicated time point: newly diagnosed, previously untreated cHL patient sample. The sequencing sample was made of peripheral blood mononuclear cells (PBMCs). The receptors derive from a human donor with classical Hodgkin lymphoma.

This sequence joins TRBV5-1 and TRBJ2-2; 7 nucleotides agree with TRBD2. CDR3 length: 15 amino acids. Trimming at V came to 4 bases and at J to 0 bases, leaving 3 bases not matched to a gene. From germline, CDR1 is SGHRS and CDR2 YFSETQ. The CDR3 region is CASSQRGANTGELFF. The CDR3 nucleotides read TGCGCCAGCAGCCAACGGGGGGCGAACACCGGGGAGCTGTTTTTT. Filled out from reference TRBV5-1 and TRBJ2-2, the complete variable domain reads KAGVTQTPRYLIKTRGQQVTLSCSPISGHRSVSWYQQTPGQGLQFLFEYFSETQRNKGNFPGRFSGRQFSNSRSEMNVSTLELGDSALYLCASSQRGANTGELFFGEGSRLTVL.

The chain couples TRBV6-5 to TRBJ1-1; 8 bases are shared with TRBD1. The CDR3 runs 13 residues. Per germline, CDR1 MNHEY and CDR2 SVGAGI. J gave up 8 bases and V 4 bases, and 6 bases lay outside the gene matches. The CDR3 loop is CASSLRDRIEAFF. The CDR3 nucleotides read TGTGCCAGCAGTTTGCGGGACAGGATAGAAGCTTTCTTT.

The V call is TRBV6-1, the J call TRBJ1-1; D ambiguous. Trimming cost V 0 bases and J 4 bases, with 9 bases left between them. Germline V gene sequence: CDR1 MNHNS, CDR2 SASEGT. The CDR3 has 14 amino acids. The CDR3 reads CASSEAVRSTEAFF. In DNA form, the CDR3 reads TGTGCCAGCAGTGAAGCGGTAAGGTCCACTGAAGCTTTCTTT.

The V call is TRBV20-1, the J call TRBJ2-7; D is unclear. Germline V gene lookup returns CDR1 DFQATT and CDR2 SNEGSKA (reference sequence). CDR3 length: 10 residues. With 4 bases removed from V and 2 bases from J, the gap between germline ends came to 3 bases. This CDR3 reads CSANTYEQYF. The DNA of the CDR3 is TGCAGTGCTAATACCTACGAGCAGTACTTC.

The rearrangement links TRBV9 to TRBJ2-7; possibly TRBD1 for D (6 bases). The V and J ends lost 4 bases and 3 bases respectively, with 17 bases between them. The V gene's germline CDR1 is SGDLS and CDR2 YYNGEE. CDR3 size: 15 residues. The chain's CDR3 is CASSSSMGAHYEQYF. The CDR3 nucleotides are TGTGCCAGCAGCTCTTCTATGGGGGCTCACTACGAGCAGTACTTC. Full variable domain (remainder filled in from reference TRBV9 and TRBJ2-7): DSGVTQTPKHLITATGQRVTLRCSPRSGDLSVYWYQQSLDQGLQFLIQYYNGEERAKGNILERFSAQQFPDLHSELNLSSLELGDSALYFCASSSSMGAHYEQYFGPGTRLTVT.

The chain combines TRBV5-8 with TRBJ1-5; no clear D gene. Deletions cut 6 bases from V and 0 bases from J, with 13 bases between. The CDR3 totals 15 residues. CDR1 is SGHTS, CDR2 YDEGEE, per germline. The CDR3 bases are TGTGCCAGCATTTGGGGTCCCTATAGCAATCAGCCCCAGCATTTT. Protein product: CASIWGPYSNQPQHF.

This chain uses TRBV20-1 with TRBJ2-7; 9 bases are a match to TRBD1. CDR3 length equals 11 residues. Trimming removed 5 bases from V and 9 bases from J; junction bases left unmatched: 5. Germline V gene lookup returns CDR1 DFQATT and CDR2 SNEGSKA (reference sequence). The CDR3, as DNA: TGCAGTGCTCACAGGGGGCGCGGGCAGTACTTC. Its translation: CSAHRGRGQYF.

This clone came up a few times. The V call is TRBV11-2, the J call TRBJ2-3; 9 nucleotides agree with TRBD1. This CDR3 has 15 residues. Germline CDR1 SGHAT, CDR2 FQNNGV. V shed 2 bases, J shed 5 bases, and the junction held 5 bases outside the gene matches. CDR3 residues: CASSLTGGKGDTQYF. The CDR3 nucleotides are TGTGCCAGCAGCTTAACAGGGGGCAAGGGAGATACGCAGTATTTT.

The J gene is TRBJ1-2, the V gene TRBV25-1; 11 bases fit TRBD1. This CDR3 is 16 amino acids long. Germline loops: CDR1 MGHDK, CDR2 SYGVNS. The V segment lost 2 bases and the J segment 6 bases; nucleotides outside the gene matches: 8. The CDR3 coding sequence is TGTGCCAGCAGTGAAGAAGAACGGACAGGGGGCCATGGCTACACCTTC. Translation: CASSEEERTGGHGYTF.

The chain has TRBV6-5 and TRBJ1-5; 9 bases are a match to TRBD1. V lost 4 bases, J lost 2 bases, and 3 bases stayed unmatched. Germline lookup yields CDR1 MNHEY and CDR2 SVGAGI. The CDR3 spans 15 residues. The chain's CDR3 is CASSSTGGGNQPQHF. The CDR3 nucleotides are TGTGCCAGCAGTTCGACAGGGGGTGGCAATCAGCCCCAGCATTTT.

V gene TRBV7-3 combines with J gene TRBJ1-1; D ambiguous. From germline, CDR1 is SGHTA and CDR2 FQGTGA. The length of the CDR3 is 14 residues. The V and J ends lost 3 bases and 4 bases respectively, with 12 bases between them. CDR3 DNA: TGTGCCAGCAGCTTTCAGCCGGGCGGCACTGAAGCTTTCTTT. This translates into CASSFQPGGTEAFF.

Concerning this clone itself: At the DNA level, this CDR3 is encoded by other sequences in the same sample as well. The chain is built from TRBV18 and TRBJ2-7, with unresolved D. Germline V lookup: CDR1 KGHSH, CDR2 LQKENI. Trimming left V 2 bases short and J 0 bases short, with 5 bases between. The CDR3 length is 13 residues. The CDR3 here is CASSPTTSYEQYF. In DNA form, the CDR3 reads TGTGCCAGCTCACCAACTACCTCCTACGAGCAGTACTTC.

The chain combines TRBV6-1 with TRBJ1-6; D call uncertain. Trimming left V 2 bases short and J 0 bases short, with 17 bases between. Germline-derived CDR1 and CDR2 are MNHNS and SASEGT. This CDR3 is 19 amino acids long. CDR3 coding DNA: TGTGCCAGCAGTGAAAACCCGTTTGTAGTGAGCTCCTATAATTCACCCCTCCACTTT. Protein: CASSENPFVVSSYNSPLHF.

This clone has a handful of counts. The V call is TRBV2, the J call TRBJ2-7; TRBD2 aligns across 8 bases. Trimming removed 7 bases from V and 6 bases from J; junction bases left unmatched: 14. CDR3 length: 15 amino acids. In germline, CDR1 is SNHLY, CDR2 FYNNEI. The CDR3 sequence: CASTYDLAGSPEQYF. The CDR3 DNA reads TGTGCCAGCACCTACGATCTAGCGGGCTCGCCCGAGCAGTACTTC.

The chain links TRBV5-6 to TRBJ2-2; D gene uncertain. The germline V gene encodes CDR1 SGHDT and CDR2 YYEEEE. There are 14 residues in the CDR3. Trimming pared 2 bases from V and 5 bases from J, leaving 10 bases between. The CDR3 loop reads CASSFQLGTGELFF. The CDR3, as DNA: TGTGCCAGCAGCTTTCAGTTGGGGACCGGGGAGCTGTTTTTT.

CDR3 sequence reads: CASSEGPNQPQHF. In DNA form, the CDR3 reads TGTGCCAGCAGCGAGGGCCCGAATCAGCCCCAGCATTTT. This chain connects TRBV7-4 to TRBJ1-5; D gene uncertain. Germline V lookup: CDR1 SGHVT, CDR2 SQSDAQ. This CDR3 region has 13 residues. V lost 5 bases to trimming and J lost 4 bases, with 9 bases between them.

This chain connects TRBV5-1 to TRBJ1-4, with a tentative D call TRBD1 (5 bases). The CDR3 sequence is 14 residues long. Trimming left V 0 bases short and J 8 bases short, with 11 bases between. The germline V gene encodes CDR1 SGHRS and CDR2 YFSETQ. CDR3 nucleotide sequence: TGCGCCAGCAGCTTGGCCGTCCGGGGCGAAAAACTGTTTTTT. Encoded protein: CASSLAVRGEKLFF.

This clone was found once. V is TRBV7-2 and J is TRBJ1-3, with D hard to call. Germline CDR1 and CDR2: SGHTA and FQGNSA. This CDR3 is 16 amino acids long. The V end was cut by 3 bases, the J end by 0 bases, with 12 bases between. The CDR3 sequence: CASSFTSQSSGNTIYF. CDR3 DNA sequence: TGTGCCAGCAGCTTCACCAGCCAGAGCTCTGGAAACACCATATATTTT.

The V call is TRBV4-1, the J call TRBJ1-1, with D perhaps matching TRBD1 (5 bases). Trimming took off 3 bases at V and 6 bases at J, with 17 bases between the two ends. Per the germline V gene, CDR1 is MGHRA and CDR2 is YSYEKL. The CDR3 is 15 residues long. CDR3 loop: CASSHLGARGAEAFF. Here the CDR3 DNA reads TGCGCCAGCAGCCACCTAGGGGCCCGCGGGGCTGAAGCTTTCTTT.

J is TRBJ1-6 and V is TRBV7-9; maybe TRBD1 (6 bases). Germline V gene sequence: CDR1 SEHNR, CDR2 FQNEAQ (reference sequence). V dropped 1 base and J dropped 9 bases, with 13 bases sitting between them. The CDR3 length is 15 residues. The CDR3 bases are TGTGCCAGCAGCTTAGTGGGACAATTGGGTTCACCCCTCCACTTT. Translating gives CASSLVGQLGSPLHF.